The rows below give T cell receptor beta chains drawn from one sample of a study of molecular identifiers for immune sequencing clone quantification. Using its own MiXCR run on the PCR reads, TCRdb lists one record per CDR3 protein. The repertoire holds over 85,000 distinct CDR3 sequences, with about 32% as singletons. Input material: naive CD8+ T cells from blood, with Jurkat cell RNA spiked in. These receptors came from a human donor in good health. Some libraries in this study had Jurkat cell RNA spiked in. The CDR3 runs from the conserved cysteine through the conserved F or W. The order of the fields is J gene, V gene, CDR3 protein.

TRBJ1-2 TRBV7-6 CASSFGDYGYTF
TRBJ1-1 TRBV29-1 CSVEVVMNTEAFF
TRBJ2-3 TRBV12-3/TRBV12-4 CASTGDSDTQYF
TRBJ2-7 TRBV28 CASSIPGLALSYEQYF
TRBJ1-4 TRBV28 CASSLWGEIAKLFF
TRBJ2-7 TRBV10-3 CAIRGQAYERYF
TRBJ1-2 TRBV9 CASSAPKSGTNYGYTF
TRBJ2-4 TRBV4-3 CASSLAVAKNIQYF
TRBJ2-7 TRBV28 CASSVAPGTPTYEQYF
TRBJ2-7 TRBV2 CASIVWNEQYF